This T cell receptor (beta chain) was profiled in a study of T-cell memory formation after mild COVID-19. Study as a whole: For the most part, TCR clusters were specific to one donor. The study, taken as a whole, reports: Researchers report contracting CD4+ clones mostly in CM and EM, with CD8+ clones in EMRA.

This clonotype was seen a handful of times. The antigen remains undetermined. The germline gives CDR1 SGHTA, CDR2 FQGTGA. This CDR3 region has 13 residues. The ends lost 5 bases at V and 11 bases at J; junction bases unmatched: 8. TCRdb used MiXCR to reprocess the 5' RACE reads, holding one entry per CDR3 protein. The sample contains 250,000 or so distinct CDR3 sequences, 8% to 9.5% of which appear only once. The V gene is TRBV7-3, the J gene TRBJ1-1, with 10 bases fitting TRBD1. The receptor was isolated from a man aged 18-30 years who had mild COVID-19 (a few samples of this study predate the infection). Cell type and time point are not known. Specimen: PBMCs or a T cell subset sorted from them (not recorded which). CDR3 DNA: TGTGCCAGCAGCCCCGACAGGGGGCAGGAGGCTTTCTTT. This sequence encodes CASSPDRGQEAFF.